This TCR beta chain was sequenced during a study of T cells in Graves' hyperthyroidism and ophthalmopathy. Looking at the study overall: Blood from the periphery was taken at initial diagnosis, before any treatment.

Clinical symptoms, serum thyroxine and TRAb, thyroid ultrasound and orbital computed tomography were used for the diagnoses. Study-level results: Stable hyperthyroidism was told apart from ophthalmopathy by a model built on 13 V-J features. Peripheral blood also featured most of the thyroid clonotypes expanded above 0.001.

Using RNA transcripts as the source, TCR beta CDR3 regions were amplified. The TCR CDR3 first-round RT-PCR relied on the HTBI primer set. MiXCR, run by TCRdb on the multiplex PCR reads, gives a single entry per CDR3 protein. This table has roughly 740,000 distinct CDR3 sequences, about a sixth appearing once. About this clonotype itself: Its antigen remains unknown.

With 2 bases clipped from V and 2 bases from J, the junction kept 14 bases outside the gene matches. From germline, CDR1 is DFQATT and CDR2 SNEGSKA (reference sequence). This CDR3 has 18 residues. The specimen was blood. The rearrangement uses TRBV20-1 and TRBJ2-7, with 11 bases that match TRBD2. The origin of this receptor is a man between 18 and 29 years old with Graves' hyperthyroidism. The CDR3 DNA sequence: TGCAGTGCTAGAACCCTGGGGGGTGGACTAGCGGGTCCCTACGAGCAGTACTTC. Its protein product is CSARTLGGGLAGPYEQYF.